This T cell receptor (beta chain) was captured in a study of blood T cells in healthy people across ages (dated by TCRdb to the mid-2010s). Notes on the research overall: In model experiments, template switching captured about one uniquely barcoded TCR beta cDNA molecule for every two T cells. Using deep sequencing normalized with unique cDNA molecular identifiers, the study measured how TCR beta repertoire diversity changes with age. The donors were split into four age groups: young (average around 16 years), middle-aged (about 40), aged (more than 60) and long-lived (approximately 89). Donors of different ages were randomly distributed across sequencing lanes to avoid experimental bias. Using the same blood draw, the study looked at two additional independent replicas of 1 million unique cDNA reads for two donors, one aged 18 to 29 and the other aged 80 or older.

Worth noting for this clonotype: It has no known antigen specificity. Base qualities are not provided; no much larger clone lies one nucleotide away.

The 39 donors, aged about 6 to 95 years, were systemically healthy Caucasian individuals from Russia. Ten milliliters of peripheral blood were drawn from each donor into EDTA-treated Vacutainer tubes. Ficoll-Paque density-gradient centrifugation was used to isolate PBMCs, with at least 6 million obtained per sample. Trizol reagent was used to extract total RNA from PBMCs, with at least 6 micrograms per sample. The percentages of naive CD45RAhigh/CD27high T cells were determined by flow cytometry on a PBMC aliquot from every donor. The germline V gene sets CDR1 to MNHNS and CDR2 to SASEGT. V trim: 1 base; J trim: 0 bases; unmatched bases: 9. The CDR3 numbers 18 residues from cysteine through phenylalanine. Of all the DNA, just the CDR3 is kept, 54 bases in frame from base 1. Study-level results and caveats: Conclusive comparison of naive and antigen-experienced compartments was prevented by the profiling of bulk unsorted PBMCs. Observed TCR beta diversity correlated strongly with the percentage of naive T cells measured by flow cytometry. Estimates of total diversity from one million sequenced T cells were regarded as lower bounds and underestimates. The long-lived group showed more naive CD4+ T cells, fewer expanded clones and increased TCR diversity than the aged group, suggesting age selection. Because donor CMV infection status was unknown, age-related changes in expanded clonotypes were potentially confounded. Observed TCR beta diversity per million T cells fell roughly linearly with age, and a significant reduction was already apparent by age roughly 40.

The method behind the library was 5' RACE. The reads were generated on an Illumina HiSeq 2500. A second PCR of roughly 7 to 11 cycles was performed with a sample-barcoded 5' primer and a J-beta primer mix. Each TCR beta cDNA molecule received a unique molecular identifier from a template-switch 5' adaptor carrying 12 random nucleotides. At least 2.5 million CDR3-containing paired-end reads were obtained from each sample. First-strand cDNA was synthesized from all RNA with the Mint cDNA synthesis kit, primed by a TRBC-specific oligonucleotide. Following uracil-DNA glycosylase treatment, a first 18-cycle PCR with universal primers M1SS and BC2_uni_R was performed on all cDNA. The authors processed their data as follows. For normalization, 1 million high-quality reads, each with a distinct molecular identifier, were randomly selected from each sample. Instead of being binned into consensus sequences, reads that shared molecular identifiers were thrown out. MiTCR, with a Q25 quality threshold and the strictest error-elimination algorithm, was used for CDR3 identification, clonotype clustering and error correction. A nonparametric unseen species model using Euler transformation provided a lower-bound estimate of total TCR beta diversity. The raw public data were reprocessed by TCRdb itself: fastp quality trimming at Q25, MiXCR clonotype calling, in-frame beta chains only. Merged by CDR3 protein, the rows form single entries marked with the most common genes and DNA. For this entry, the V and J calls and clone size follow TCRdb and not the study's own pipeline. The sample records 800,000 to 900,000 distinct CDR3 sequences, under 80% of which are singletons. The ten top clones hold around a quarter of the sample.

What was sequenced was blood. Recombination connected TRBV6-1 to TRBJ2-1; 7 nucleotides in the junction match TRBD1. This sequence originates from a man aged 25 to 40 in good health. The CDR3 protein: CASSEGRTGVHSYNEQFF. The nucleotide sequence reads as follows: TGTGCCAGCAGTGAAGGCCGAACAGGGGTCCACTCCTACAATGAGCAGTTCTTC.